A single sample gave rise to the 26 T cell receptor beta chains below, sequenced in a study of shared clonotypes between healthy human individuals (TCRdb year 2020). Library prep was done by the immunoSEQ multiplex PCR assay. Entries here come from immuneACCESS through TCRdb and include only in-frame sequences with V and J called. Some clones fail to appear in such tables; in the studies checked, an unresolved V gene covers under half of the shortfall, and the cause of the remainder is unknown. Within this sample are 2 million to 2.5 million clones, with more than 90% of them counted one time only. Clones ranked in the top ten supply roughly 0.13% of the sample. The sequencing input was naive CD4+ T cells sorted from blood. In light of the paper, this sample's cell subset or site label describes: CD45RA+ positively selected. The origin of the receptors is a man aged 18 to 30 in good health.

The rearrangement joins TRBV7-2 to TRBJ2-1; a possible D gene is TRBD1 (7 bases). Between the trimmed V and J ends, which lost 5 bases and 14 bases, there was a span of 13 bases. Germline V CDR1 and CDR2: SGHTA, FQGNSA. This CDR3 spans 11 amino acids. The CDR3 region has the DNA TGTGCCAGCAGCGCGGGACAGACTAAGTTCTTC. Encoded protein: CASSAGQTKFF.

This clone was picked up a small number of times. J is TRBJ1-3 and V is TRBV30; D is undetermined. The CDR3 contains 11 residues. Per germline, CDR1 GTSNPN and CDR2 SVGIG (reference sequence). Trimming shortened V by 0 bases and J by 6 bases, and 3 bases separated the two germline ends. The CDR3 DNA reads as TGTGCCTGGAGTGTTCCAAACACCATATATTTT. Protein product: CAWSVPNTIYF.

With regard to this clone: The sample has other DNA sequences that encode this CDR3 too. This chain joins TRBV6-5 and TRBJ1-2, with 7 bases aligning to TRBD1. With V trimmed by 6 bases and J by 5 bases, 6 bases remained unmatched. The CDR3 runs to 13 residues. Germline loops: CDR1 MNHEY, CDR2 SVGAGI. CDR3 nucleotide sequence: TGTGCCAGCAGCCGTGGACAGGAGTATGGCTACACCTTC. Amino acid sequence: CASSRGQEYGYTF.

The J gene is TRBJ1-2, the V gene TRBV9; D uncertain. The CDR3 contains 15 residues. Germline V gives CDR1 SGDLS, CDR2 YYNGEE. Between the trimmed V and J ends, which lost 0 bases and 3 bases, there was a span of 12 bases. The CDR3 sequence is CASSVDHAIHYGYTF. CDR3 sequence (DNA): TGTGCCAGCAGCGTAGATCACGCGATCCACTATGGCTACACCTTC. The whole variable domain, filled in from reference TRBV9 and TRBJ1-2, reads DSGVTQTPKHLITATGQRVTLRCSPRSGDLSVYWYQQSLDQGLQFLIQYYNGEERAKGNILERFSAQQFPDLHSELNLSSLELGDSALYFCASSVDHAIHYGYTFGSGTRLTVV.

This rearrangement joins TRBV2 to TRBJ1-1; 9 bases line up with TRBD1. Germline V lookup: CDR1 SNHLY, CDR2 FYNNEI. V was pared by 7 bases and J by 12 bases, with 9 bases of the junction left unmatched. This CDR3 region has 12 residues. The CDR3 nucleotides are TGTGCCAGCATGCTTGACAGGGGGGAACCTTTCTTT. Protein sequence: CASMLDRGEPFF.

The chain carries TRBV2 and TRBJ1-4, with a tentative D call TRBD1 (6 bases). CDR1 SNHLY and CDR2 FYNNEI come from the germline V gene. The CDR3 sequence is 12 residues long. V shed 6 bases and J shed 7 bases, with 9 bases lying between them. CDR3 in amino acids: CASSGTLEKLFF. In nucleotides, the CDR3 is TGTGCCAGCAGCGGGACACTTGAAAAACTGTTTTTT.

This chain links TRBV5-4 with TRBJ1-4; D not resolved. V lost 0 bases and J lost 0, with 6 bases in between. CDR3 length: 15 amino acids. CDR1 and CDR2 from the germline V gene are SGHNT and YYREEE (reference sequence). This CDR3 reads CASSLEAATNEKLFF. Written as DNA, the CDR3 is TGTGCCAGCAGCTTGGAGGCAGCAACTAATGAAAAACTGTTTTTT.

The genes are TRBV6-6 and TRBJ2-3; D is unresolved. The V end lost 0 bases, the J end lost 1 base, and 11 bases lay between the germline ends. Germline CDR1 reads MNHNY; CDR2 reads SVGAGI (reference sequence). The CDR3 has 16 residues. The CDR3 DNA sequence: TGTGCCAGCAGTTACTCTCCGCAAACGGGCACAGATACGCAGTATTTT. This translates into CASSYSPQTGTDTQYF.

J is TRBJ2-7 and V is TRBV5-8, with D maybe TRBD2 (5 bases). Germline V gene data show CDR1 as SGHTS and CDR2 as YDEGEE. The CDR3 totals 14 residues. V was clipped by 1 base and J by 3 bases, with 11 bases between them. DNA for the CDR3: TGTGCCAGCAGCTTGCTAGCACAGAACTACGAGCAGTACTTC. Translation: CASSLLAQNYEQYF.

The DNA of the CDR3 is TGTGCCAGCAGAAGGGATAACAATGAGCAGTTCTTC. Amino acids: CASRRDNNEQFF. The chain couples TRBV6-5 to TRBJ2-1; no definite D call. The germline V gene has CDR1 MNHEY and CDR2 SVGAGI. The ends were cut back, 6 bases at V and 5 bases at J, with 8 bases in the middle. CDR3 length: 12 residues.

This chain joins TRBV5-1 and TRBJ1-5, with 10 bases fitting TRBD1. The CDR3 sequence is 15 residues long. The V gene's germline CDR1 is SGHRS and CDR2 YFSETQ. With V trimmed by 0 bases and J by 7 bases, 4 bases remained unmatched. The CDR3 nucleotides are TGCGCCAGCAGCTTGGGGACAGGGGGTGTCCAGCCCCAGCATTTT. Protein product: CASSLGTGGVQPQHF.

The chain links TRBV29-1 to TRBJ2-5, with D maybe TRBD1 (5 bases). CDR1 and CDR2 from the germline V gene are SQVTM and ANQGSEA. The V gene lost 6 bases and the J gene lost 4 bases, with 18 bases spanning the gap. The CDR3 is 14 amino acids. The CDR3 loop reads CSVGRLGRGETQYF. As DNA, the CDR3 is TGCAGCGTGGGCCGGCTGGGTAGGGGAGAGACCCAGTACTTC.

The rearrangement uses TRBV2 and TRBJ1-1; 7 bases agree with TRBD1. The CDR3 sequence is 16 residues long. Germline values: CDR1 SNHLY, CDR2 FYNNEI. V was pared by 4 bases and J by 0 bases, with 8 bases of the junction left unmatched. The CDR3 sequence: CASSALGGHLNTEAFF. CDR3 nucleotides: TGTGCCAGCAGTGCGCTAGGGGGCCACTTGAACACTGAAGCTTTCTTT.

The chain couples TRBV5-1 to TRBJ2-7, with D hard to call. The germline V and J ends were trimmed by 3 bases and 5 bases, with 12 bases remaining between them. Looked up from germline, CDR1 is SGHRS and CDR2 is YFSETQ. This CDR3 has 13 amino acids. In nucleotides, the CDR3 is TGCGCCAGCAGCTCCCCCTCGGGCGACGAGCAGTACTTC. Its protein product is CASSSPSGDEQYF.

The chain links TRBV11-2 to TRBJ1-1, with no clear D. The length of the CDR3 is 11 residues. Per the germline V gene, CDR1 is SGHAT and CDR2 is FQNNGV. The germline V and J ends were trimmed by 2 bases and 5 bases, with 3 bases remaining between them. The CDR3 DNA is TGTGCCAGCAGCTTAATGACTGAAGCTTTCTTT. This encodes CASSLMTEAFF.

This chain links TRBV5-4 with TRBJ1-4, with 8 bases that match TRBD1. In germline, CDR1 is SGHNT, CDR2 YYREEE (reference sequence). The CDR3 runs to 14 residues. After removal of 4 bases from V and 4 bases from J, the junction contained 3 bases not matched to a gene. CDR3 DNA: TGTGCCAGCAGCCCGGGACAGGTTAATGAAAAACTGTTTTTT. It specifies CASSPGQVNEKLFF. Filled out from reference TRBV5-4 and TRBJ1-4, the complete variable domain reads ETGVTQSPTHLIKTRGQQVTLRCSSQSGHNTVSWYQQALGQGPQFIFQYYREEENGRGNFPPRFSGLQFPNYSSELNVNALELDDSALYLCASSPGQVNEKLFFGSGTQLSVL.

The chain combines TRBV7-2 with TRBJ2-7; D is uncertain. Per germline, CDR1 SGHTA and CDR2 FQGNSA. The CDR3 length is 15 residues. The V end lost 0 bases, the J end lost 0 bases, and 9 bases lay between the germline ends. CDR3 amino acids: CASSLAALGSYEQYF. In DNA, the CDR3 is TGTGCCAGCAGCTTAGCGGCGTTAGGCTCCTACGAGCAGTACTTC.

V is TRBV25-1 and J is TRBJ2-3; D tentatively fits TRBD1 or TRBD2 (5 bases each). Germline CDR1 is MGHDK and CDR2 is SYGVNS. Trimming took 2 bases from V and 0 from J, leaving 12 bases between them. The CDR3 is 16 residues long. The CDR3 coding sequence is TGTGCCAGCAGTGAAAAAGGGACCTCGAGCACAGATACGCAGTATTTT. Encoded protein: CASSEKGTSSTDTQYF.

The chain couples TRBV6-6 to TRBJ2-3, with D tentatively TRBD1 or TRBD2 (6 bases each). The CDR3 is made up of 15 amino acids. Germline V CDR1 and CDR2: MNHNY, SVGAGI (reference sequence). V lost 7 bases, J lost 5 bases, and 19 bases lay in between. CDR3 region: CASTPRWGAGDTQYF. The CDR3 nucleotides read TGTGCCAGCACCCCCCGGTGGGGGGCCGGAGATACGCAGTATTTT.

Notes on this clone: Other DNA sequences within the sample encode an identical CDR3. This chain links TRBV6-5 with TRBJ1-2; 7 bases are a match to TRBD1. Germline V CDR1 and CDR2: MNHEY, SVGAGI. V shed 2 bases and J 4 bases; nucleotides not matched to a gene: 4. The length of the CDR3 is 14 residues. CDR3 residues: CASSYGGGGYGYTF. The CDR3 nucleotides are TGTGCCAGCAGTTACGGAGGGGGCGGCTATGGCTACACCTTC.

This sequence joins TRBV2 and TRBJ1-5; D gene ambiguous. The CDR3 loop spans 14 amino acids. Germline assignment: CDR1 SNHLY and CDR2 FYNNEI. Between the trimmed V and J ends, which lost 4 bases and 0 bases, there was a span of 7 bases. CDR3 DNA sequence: TGTGCCAGCAGTGGCAAGGTTAGCAATCAGCCCCAGCATTTT. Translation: CASSGKVSNQPQHF.

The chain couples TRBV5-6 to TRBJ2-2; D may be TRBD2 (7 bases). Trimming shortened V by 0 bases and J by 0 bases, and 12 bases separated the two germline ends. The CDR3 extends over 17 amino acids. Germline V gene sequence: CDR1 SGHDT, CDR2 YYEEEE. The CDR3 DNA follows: TGTGCCAGCAGCTTGGCGAGGGGGACTACGAACACCGGGGAGCTGTTTTTT. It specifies CASSLARGTTNTGELFF.

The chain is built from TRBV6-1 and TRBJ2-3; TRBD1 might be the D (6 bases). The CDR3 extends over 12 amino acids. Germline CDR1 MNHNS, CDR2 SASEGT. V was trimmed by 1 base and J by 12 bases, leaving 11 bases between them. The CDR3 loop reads CASSEDRDSQYF. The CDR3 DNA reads TGTGCCAGCAGTGAAGACAGGGATAGCCAGTATTTT.

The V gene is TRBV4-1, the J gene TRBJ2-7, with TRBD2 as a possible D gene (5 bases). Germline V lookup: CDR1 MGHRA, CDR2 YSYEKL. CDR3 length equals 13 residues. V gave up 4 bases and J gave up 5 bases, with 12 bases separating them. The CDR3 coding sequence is TGCGCCAGCAGCCGAGTTACTAGAAACGAGCAGTACTTC. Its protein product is CASSRVTRNEQYF.

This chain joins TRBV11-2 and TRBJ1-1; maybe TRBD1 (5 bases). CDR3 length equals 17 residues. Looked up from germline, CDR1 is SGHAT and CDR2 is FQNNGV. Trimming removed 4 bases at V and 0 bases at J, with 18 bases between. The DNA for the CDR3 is TGTGCCAGCAGCTCCCGTCCCAGGGCCGGGATGAACACTGAAGCTTTCTTT. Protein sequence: CASSSRPRAGMNTEAFF.

The CDR3 here is CASSPQGAYSGNEQFF. The CDR3 region has the DNA TGTGCCAGCTCACCACAGGGAGCGTATTCGGGGAATGAGCAGTTCTTC. The chain uses TRBV18 and TRBJ2-1; D might be TRBD2 (5 bases). The germline gives CDR1 KGHSH, CDR2 LQKENI. The CDR3 is made up of 16 amino acids. V lost 1 base and J lost 7, with 17 bases in between.